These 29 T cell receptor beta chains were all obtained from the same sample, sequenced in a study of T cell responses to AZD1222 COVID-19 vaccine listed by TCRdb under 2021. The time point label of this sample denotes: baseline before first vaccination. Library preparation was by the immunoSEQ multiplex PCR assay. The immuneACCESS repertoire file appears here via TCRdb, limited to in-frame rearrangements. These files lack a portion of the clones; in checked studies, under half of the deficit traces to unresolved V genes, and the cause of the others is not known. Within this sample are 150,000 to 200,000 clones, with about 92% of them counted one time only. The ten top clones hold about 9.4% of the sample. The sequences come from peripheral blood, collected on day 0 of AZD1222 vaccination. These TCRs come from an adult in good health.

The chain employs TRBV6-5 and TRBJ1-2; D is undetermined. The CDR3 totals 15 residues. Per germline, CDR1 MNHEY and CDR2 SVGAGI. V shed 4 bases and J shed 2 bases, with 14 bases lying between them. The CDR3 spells CASSLGSPGNYGYTF. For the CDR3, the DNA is TGTGCCAGCAGTTTGGGATCTCCGGGGAACTATGGCTACACCTTC.

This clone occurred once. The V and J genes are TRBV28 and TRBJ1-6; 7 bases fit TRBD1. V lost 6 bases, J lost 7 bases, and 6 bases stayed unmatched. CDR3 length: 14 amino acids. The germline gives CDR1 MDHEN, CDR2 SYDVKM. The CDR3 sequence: CASSPGQENSPLHF. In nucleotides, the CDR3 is TGTGCCAGCAGCCCCGGACAGGAGAATTCACCCCTCCACTTT.

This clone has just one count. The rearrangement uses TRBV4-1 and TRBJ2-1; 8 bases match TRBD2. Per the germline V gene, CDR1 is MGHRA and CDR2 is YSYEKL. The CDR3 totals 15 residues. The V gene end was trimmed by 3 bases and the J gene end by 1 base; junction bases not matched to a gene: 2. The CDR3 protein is CASSQTSESYNEQFF. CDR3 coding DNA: TGCGCCAGCAGCCAGACTAGCGAGTCCTACAATGAGCAGTTCTTC.

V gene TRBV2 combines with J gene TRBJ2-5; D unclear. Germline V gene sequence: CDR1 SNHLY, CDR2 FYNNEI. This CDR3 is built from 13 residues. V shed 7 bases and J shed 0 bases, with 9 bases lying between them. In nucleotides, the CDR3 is TGTGCCAGCACGAAGATGAACCAAGAGACCCAGTACTTC. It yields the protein CASTKMNQETQYF.

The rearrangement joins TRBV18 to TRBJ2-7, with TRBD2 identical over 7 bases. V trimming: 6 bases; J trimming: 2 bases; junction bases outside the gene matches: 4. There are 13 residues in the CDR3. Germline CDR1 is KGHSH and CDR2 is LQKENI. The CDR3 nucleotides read TGTGCCAGCTCCCCCGGGACTACCTACGAGCAGTACTTC. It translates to CASSPGTTYEQYF. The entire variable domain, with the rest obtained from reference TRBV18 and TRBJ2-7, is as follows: NAGVMQNPRHLVRRRGQEARLRCSPMKGHSHVYWYRQLPEEGLKFMVYLQKENIIDESGMPKERFSAEFPKEGPSILRIQQVVRGDSAAYFCASSPGTTYEQYFGPGTRLTVT.

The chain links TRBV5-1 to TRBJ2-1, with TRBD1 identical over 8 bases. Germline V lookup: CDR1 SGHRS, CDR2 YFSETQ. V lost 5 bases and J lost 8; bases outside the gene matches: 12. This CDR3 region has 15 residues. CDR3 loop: CASSEAGQGGHEQFF. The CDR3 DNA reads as TGCGCCAGCAGTGAAGCCGGACAGGGCGGTCATGAGCAGTTCTTC.

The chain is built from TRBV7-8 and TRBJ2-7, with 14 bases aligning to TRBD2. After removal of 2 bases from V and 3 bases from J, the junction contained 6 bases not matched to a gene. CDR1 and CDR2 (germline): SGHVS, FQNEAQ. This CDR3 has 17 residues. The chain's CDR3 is CASSLTKGLAGVYEQYF. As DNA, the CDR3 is TGTGCCAGCAGCTTAACAAAGGGACTAGCGGGAGTCTACGAGCAGTACTTC.

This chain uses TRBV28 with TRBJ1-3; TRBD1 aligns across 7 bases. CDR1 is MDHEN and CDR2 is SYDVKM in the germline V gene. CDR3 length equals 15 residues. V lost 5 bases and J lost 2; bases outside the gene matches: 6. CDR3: CASSTPDRAGNTIYF. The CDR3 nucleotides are TGTGCCAGCAGTACACCTGACAGGGCTGGAAACACCATATATTTT.

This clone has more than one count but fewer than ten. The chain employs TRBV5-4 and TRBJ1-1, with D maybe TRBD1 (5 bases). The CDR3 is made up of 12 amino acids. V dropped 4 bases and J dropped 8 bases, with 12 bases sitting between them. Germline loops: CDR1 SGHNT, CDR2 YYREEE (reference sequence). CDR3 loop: CASSLATEEAFF. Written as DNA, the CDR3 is TGTGCCAGCAGCCTAGCGACAGAGGAAGCTTTCTTT. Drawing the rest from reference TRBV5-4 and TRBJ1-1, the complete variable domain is ETGVTQSPTHLIKTRGQQVTLRCSSQSGHNTVSWYQQALGQGPQFIFQYYREEENGRGNFPPRFSGLQFPNYSSELNVNALELDDSALYLCASSLATEEAFFGQGTRLTVV.

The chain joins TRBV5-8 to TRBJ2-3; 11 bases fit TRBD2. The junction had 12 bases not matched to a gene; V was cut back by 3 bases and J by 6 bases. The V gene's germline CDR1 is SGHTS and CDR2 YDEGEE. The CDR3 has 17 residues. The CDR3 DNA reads TGTGCCAGCAGCTCGCCGCTTAGCGGGAGGGCCAAGGATACGCAGTATTTT. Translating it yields CASSSPLSGRAKDTQYF. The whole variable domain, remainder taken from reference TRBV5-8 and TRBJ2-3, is EAGVTQSPTHLIKTRGQQATLRCSPISGHTSVYWYQQALGLGLQFLLWYDEGEERNRGNFPPRFSGRQFPNYSSELNVNALELEDSALYLCASSSPLSGRAKDTQYFGPGTRLTVL.

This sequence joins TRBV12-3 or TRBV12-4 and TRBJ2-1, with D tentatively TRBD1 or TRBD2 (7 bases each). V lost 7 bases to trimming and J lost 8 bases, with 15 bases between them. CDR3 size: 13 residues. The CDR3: CASTPGGVDEQFF. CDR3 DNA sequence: TGTGCCAGCACCCCAGGGGGGGTCGATGAGCAGTTCTTC.

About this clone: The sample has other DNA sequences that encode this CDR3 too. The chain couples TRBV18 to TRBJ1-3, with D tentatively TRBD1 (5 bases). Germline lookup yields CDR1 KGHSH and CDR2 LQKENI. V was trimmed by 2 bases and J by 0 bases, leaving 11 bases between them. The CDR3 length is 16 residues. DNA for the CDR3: TGTGCCAGCTCACCAGCGGGACGGAGCTCTGGAAACACCATATATTTT. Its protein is CASSPAGRSSGNTIYF.

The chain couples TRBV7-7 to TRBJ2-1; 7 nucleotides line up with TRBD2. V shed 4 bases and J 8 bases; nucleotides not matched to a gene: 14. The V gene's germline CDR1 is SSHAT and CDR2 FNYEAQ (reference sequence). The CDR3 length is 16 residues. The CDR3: CASSYGVREDSDEQFF. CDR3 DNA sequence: TGTGCCAGCAGCTATGGGGTCCGGGAGGATAGTGATGAGCAGTTCTTC.

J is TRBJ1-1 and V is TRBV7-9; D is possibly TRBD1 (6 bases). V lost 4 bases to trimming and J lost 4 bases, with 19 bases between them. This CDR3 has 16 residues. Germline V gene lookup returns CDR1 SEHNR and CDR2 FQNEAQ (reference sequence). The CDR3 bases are TGTGCCAGCAGCTCCCTCTTCGGGGGGGCAAGCACTGAAGCTTTCTTT. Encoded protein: CASSSLFGGASTEAFF. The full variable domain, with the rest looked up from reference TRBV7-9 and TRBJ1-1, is DTGVSQNPRHKITKRGQNVTFRCDPISEHNRLYWYRQTLGQGPEFLTYFQNEAQLEKSRLLSDRFSAERPKGSFSTLEIQRTEQGDSAMYLCASSSLFGGASTEAFFGQGTRLTVV.

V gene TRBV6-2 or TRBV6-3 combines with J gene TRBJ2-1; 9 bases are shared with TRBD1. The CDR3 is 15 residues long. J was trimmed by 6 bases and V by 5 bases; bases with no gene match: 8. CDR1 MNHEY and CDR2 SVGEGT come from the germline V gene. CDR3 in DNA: TGTGCCAGCAGTCGGACGGGACAGGGAGGCAATGAGCAGTTCTTC. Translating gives CASSRTGQGGNEQFF.

The CDR3: CATSSGGSETQYF. The DNA for the CDR3 is TGTGCCACCAGCAGTGGCGGGAGTGAGACCCAGTACTTC. The gene calls are TRBV15 and TRBJ2-5; 7 bases align to TRBD2. Germline V gene sequence: CDR1 LNHNV, CDR2 YYDKDF (reference sequence). CDR3 size: 13 residues. The ends lost 3 bases at V and 5 bases at J; junction bases unmatched: 3.

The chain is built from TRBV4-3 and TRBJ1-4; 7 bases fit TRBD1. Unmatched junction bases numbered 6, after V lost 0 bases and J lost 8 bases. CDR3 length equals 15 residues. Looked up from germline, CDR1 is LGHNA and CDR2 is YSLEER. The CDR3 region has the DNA TGCGCCAGCAGCCAAGAAGGGACAGCGCGCGAAAAACTGTTTTTT. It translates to CASSQEGTAREKLFF.

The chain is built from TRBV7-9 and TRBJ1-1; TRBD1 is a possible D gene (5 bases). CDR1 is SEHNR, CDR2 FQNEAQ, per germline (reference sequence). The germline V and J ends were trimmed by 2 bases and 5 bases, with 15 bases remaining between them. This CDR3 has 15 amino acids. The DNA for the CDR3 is TGTGCCAGCAGCTTACAGGGAATTAAGTGGACTGAAGCTTTCTTT. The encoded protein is CASSLQGIKWTEAFF.

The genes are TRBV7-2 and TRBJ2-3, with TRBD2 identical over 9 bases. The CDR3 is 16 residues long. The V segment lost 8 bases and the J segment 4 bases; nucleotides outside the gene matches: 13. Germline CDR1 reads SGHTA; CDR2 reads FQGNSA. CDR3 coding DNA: TGTGCCAGCGTCCCCACCGGACTAGCGCGACCAGATACGCAGTATTTT. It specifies CASVPTGLARPDTQYF.

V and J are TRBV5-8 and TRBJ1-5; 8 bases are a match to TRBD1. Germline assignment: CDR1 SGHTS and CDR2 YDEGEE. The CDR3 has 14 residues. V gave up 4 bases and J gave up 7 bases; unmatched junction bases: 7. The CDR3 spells CASSPGQGGQPQHF. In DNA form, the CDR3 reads TGTGCCAGCAGCCCAGGACAGGGAGGACAGCCCCAGCATTTT.

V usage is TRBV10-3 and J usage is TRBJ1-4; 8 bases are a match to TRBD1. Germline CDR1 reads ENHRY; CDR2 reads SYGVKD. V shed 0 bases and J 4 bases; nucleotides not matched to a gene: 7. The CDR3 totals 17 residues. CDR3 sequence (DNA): TGTGCCATCAGTGAGTCGATGGCAGGGGGCATTAATGAAAAACTGTTTTTT. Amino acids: CAISESMAGGINEKLFF.

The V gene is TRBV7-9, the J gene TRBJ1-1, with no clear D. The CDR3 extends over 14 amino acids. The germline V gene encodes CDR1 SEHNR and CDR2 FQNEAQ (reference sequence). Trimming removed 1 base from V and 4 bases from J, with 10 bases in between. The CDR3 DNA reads TGTGCCAGCAGCTTAGAACTCCCGGGCACTGAAGCTTTCTTT. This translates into CASSLELPGTEAFF.

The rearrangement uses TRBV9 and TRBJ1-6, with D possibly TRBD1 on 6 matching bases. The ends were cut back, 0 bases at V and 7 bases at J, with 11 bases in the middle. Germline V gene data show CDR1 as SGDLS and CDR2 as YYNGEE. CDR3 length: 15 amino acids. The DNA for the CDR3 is TGTGCCAGCAGCGTAGAGGGGGGACAAAATTCACCCCTCCACTTT. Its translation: CASSVEGGQNSPLHF.

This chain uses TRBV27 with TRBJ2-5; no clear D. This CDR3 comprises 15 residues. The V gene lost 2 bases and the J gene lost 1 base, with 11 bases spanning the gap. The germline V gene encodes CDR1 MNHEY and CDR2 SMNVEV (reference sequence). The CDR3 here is CASSLNWAPQETQYF. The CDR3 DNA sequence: TGTGCCAGCAGTTTAAACTGGGCCCCCCAAGAGACCCAGTACTTC.

The DNA for the CDR3 is TGTGCCAGCTCACCGGGGCATAATGAAAAACTGTTTTTT. This codes for CASSPGHNEKLFF. The rearrangement joins TRBV18 to TRBJ1-4; tentative D call: TRBD1 (5 bases). V lost 3 bases, J lost 4 bases, and 6 bases lay in between. The germline gives CDR1 KGHSH, CDR2 LQKENI. This CDR3 spans 13 amino acids. Supplemented by reference TRBV18 and TRBJ1-4, the full variable domain reads NAGVMQNPRHLVRRRGQEARLRCSPMKGHSHVYWYRQLPEEGLKFMVYLQKENIIDESGMPKERFSAEFPKEGPSILRIQQVVRGDSAAYFCASSPGHNEKLFFGSGTQLSVL.

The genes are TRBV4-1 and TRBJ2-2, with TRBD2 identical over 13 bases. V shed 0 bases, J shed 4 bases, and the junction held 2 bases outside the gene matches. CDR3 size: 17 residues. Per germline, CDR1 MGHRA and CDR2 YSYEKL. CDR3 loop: CASSQELAGGITGELFF. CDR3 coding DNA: TGCGCCAGCAGCCAAGAACTAGCGGGAGGGATCACCGGGGAGCTGTTTTTT.

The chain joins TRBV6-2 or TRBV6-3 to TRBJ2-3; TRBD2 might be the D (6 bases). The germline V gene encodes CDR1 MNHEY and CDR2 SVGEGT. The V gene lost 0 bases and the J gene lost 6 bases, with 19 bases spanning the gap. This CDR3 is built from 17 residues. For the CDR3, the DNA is TGTGCCAGCAGTTACTCCAGTTCGGCGGGACGCCGCGATACGCAGTATTTT. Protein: CASSYSSSAGRRDTQYF.

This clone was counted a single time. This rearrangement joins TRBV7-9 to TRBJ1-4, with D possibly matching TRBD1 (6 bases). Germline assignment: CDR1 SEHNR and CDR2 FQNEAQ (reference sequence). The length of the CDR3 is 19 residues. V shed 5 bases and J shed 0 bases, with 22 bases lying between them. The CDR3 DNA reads TGTGCCAGCAGCCCAACCCGGGGGGCAGGGAAGGCAACTAATGAAAAACTGTTTTTT. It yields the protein CASSPTRGAGKATNEKLFF.

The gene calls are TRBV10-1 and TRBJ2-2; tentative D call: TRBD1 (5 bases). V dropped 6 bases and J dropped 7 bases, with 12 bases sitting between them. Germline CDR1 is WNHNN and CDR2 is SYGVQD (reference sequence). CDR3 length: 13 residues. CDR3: CASSREGDGELFF. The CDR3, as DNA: TGCGCCAGCAGCAGGGAAGGGGACGGGGAGCTGTTTTTT.